These 13 T cell receptor beta chains originate from one sample sequenced in a study of T cells after yellow fever vaccination. Each CDR3 protein gets one entry after TCRdb re-called the 5' RACE reads with MiXCR. This table has some 260,000 distinct CDR3 sequences, 5.2% appearing once. Material: CD4+ T cells sorted from PBMCs, obtained on the day of the yellow fever booster vaccination. The receptors were gathered from a man aged 18 to 29 who received the YFV17D yellow fever vaccine.

This clonotype was seen only a few times. This chain connects TRBV7-2 to TRBJ1-1; no definite D call. This CDR3 spans 17 amino acids. V was pared by 5 bases and J by 1 base, with 20 bases between. CDR1 is SGHTA and CDR2 is FQGNSA in the germline V gene. CDR3 sequence reads: CASSHSPGRRRNTEAFF. The CDR3 nucleotides are TGTGCCAGCAGCCACTCTCCAGGACGGAGGAGGAACACTGAAGCTTTCTTT.

This clonotype was detected only once. The chain employs TRBV9 and TRBJ1-5, with D perhaps TRBD1 (5 bases). The V end was cut by 1 base, the J end by 1 base, with 12 bases between. Germline loops: CDR1 SGDLS, CDR2 YYNGEE. The CDR3 is 16 amino acids. For the CDR3, the DNA is TGTGCCAGCAGCGTAACTGGGGGGGGAAGCAATCAGCCCCAGCATTTT. This sequence encodes CASSVTGGGSNQPQHF.

The chain combines TRBV28 with TRBJ1-1, with D possibly TRBD1 on 6 matching bases. Trimming removed 4 bases at V and 11 bases at J, with 17 bases between. Germline lookup yields CDR1 MDHEN and CDR2 SYDVKM. This CDR3 comprises 13 residues. CDR3 in amino acids: CASSYYREGQAFF. CDR3 nucleotide sequence: TGTGCCAGCAGTTACTACAGGGAAGGGCAGGCTTTCTTT.

CDR3: CASSLDGGSNTEAFF. The DNA for the CDR3 is TGCGCCAGCAGCTTGGATGGAGGATCGAACACTGAAGCTTTCTTT. V gene TRBV5-1 combines with J gene TRBJ1-1; D is unclear. The CDR3 covers 15 residues. CDR1 and CDR2 (germline): SGHRS, YFSETQ. The V and J ends lost 0 bases and 1 base respectively, with 10 bases between them.

The chain has TRBV5-5 and TRBJ1-4, with D maybe TRBD1 (5 bases). V lost 0 bases and J lost 8, with 17 bases in between. The CDR3 is made up of 16 amino acids. The V gene's germline CDR1 is SGHKS and CDR2 YYEKEE (reference sequence). The CDR3 nucleotides read TGTGCCAGCAGCTTGGGGGGACTCGTCTTTCGAGAAAAACTGTTTTTT. This sequence encodes CASSLGGLVFREKLFF.

This clonotype appeared a few times. The chain has TRBV2 and TRBJ1-6; TRBD1 is a possible D gene (5 bases). Germline V gene data show CDR1 as SNHLY and CDR2 as FYNNEI. CDR3 length equals 16 residues. V gave up 4 bases and J gave up 9 bases, with 19 bases separating them. The CDR3 nucleotides read TGTGCCAGCAGTGCCCGGGACCCCGACGGCGGTTCACCCCTCCACTTT. Translation: CASSARDPDGGSPLHF.

This clonotype was detected only a few times. V and J are TRBV7-6 and TRBJ2-5; D is tentatively TRBD1 or TRBD2 (5 bases each). Trimming pared 5 bases from V and 2 bases from J, leaving 21 bases between. The CDR3 spans 17 residues. Germline assignment: CDR1 SGHVS and CDR2 FNYEAQ. The CDR3 here is CASSMIRDGRAQETQYF. DNA for the CDR3: TGTGCCAGCAGCATGATCCGGGACGGAAGGGCACAAGAGACCCAGTACTTC.

This clonotype was recorded a few times. The chain links TRBV10-3 to TRBJ1-1; tentatively, D is TRBD1 (5 bases). V gave up 6 bases and J gave up 1 base, with 15 bases separating them. CDR1 and CDR2 (germline): ENHRY, SYGVKD. This CDR3 contains 15 residues. The CDR3 region is CAIRNTGGGNTEAFF. The CDR3 nucleotides are TGTGCCATCAGAAATACAGGCGGAGGGAACACTGAAGCTTTCTTT.

This clonotype has just a few counts. The J gene is TRBJ1-2, the V gene TRBV19, with a weak D call TRBD1 (5 bases). The CDR3 loop spans 13 amino acids. Germline CDR1 LNHDA, CDR2 SQIVND (reference sequence). The germline V and J ends were trimmed by 3 bases and 7 bases, with 12 bases remaining between them. DNA of the CDR3: TGTGCCAGTAGTATGGTTATTGGGGCTGGCTACACCTTC. Protein sequence: CASSMVIGAGYTF.

This clonotype was seen repeatedly, ten times or more. The DNA for the CDR3 is TGTGCCAGCAGCGTTACCGGGGGGGGCTCCTACGAGCAGTACGTC. Translation gives CASSVTGGGSYEQYV. The rearrangement joins TRBV7-8 to TRBJ2-7; TRBD2 matches at 8 bases. The trim removed 5 bases at V and 0 bases at J, leaving 6 bases unmatched. The germline gives CDR1 SGHVS, CDR2 FQNEAQ. This CDR3 contains 15 residues.

This clonotype was detected only a few times. The chain recombines TRBV6-1 with TRBJ1-5; 9 nucleotides match TRBD1. The V gene end was trimmed by 4 bases and the J gene end by 6 bases; junction bases not matched to a gene: 4. Germline CDR1 MNHNS, CDR2 SASEGT. The CDR3 is 14 amino acids. Written as DNA, the CDR3 is TGTGCCAGCAGTGCCCGGACAGGGGCTCAGCCCCAGCATTTT. It yields the protein CASSARTGAQPQHF.

This clonotype was seen repeatedly, ten times or more. The chain recombines TRBV5-4 with TRBJ2-7; 8 nucleotides align to TRBD1. CDR1 and CDR2 from the germline V gene are SGHNT and YYREEE (reference sequence). This CDR3 has 14 residues. Trimming took 3 bases from V and 4 from J; bases not matched to a gene: 6. The CDR3 bases are TGTGCCAGCAGCTCGCGACAGGGGAGTTACGAGCAGTACTTC. Encoded protein: CASSSRQGSYEQYF.

The V call is TRBV19, the J call TRBJ1-1; the match to TRBD1 covers 7 bases. The CDR3 has 15 residues. V lost 3 bases to trimming and J lost 3 bases; unmatched junction nucleotides: 7. CDR1 and CDR2 from the germline V gene are LNHDA and SQIVND (reference sequence). CDR3 region: CASSIQTGPDTEAFF. In nucleotides, the CDR3 is TGTGCCAGTAGTATTCAGACAGGGCCCGACACTGAAGCTTTCTTT.